The rows below give T cell receptor beta chains drawn from one sample of a study of regulatory T cells in long-lasting Graves disease. TCRdb used MiXCR to reprocess the multiplex PCR reads, holding one entry per CDR3 protein. The sample has 350,000 to 500,000 distinct CDR3 sequences; around 17% are singletons. The same specimen was also included in a second study, on T cells in Graves' hyperthyroidism and ophthalmopathy.

Sequenced material: peripheral blood mononuclear cells (PBMCs), taken at new diagnosis, from a patient treated with antithyroid drugs. The origin of the receptors is a woman aged 18-29 years with Graves disease. Each CDR3 is given with its conserved first and last residue. D genes are given only for firm matches. Clone size is shown for a subset of rows, as once, few, many or a class of expanded clone.

V: TRBV6-1
length: 18
J: TRBJ2-7
D: TRBD1
size: many
DNA: TGTGCCAGCAGTCCGATCCGGGACAGGGGTCTTTTAGGGTACGAGCAGTACTTC
CDR3: CASSPIRDRGLLGYEQYF

V: TRBV14
length: 18
J: TRBJ2-1
D: TRBD2
size: few
DNA: TGTGCCAGCAGCCAAGATTGGGCTAGCGGGAGGTACTCGGATGAGCAGTTCTTC
CDR3: CASSQDWASGRYSDEQFF

V: TRBV7-9
length: 12
J: TRBJ1-1
D: -
size: -
DNA: TGTGCCAGCAGCTTAGGTCAAGGGGGAGCTTTCTTT
CDR3: CASSLGQGGAFF

V: TRBV20-1
length: 13
J: TRBJ1-5
D: -
size: few
DNA: TGCAGTGCTGCCAGGGGCGGCAATCAGCCCCAGCATTTT
CDR3: CSAARGGNQPQHF

V: TRBV5-4
length: 15
J: TRBJ2-5
D: -
size: few
DNA: TGTGCCAGCAGTCGTATGGGGGGGGGCTATGAGACCCAGTACTTC
CDR3: CASSRMGGGYETQYF

V: TRBV19
length: 14
J: TRBJ1-2
D: TRBD1
size: -
DNA: TGTGCCAGTACCCAGACAGGGGATGTCTATGGCTACACCTTC
CDR3: CASTQTGDVYGYTF

V: TRBV28
length: 13
J: TRBJ2-7
D: -
size: many
DNA: TGTGCCAGCAGTAATCCGGGCCGCTACGAGCAGTACTTC
CDR3: CASSNPGRYEQYF

V: TRBV28
length: 16
J: TRBJ2-7
D: TRBD2
size: many
DNA: TGTGCCAGCAGTCCCCGGGGTAGCGGGAGAGGGTACGAGCAGTACTTC
CDR3: CASSPRGSGRGYEQYF

V: TRBV10-3
length: 13
J: TRBJ1-5
D: -
size: -
DNA: TGTGCCATCAGTTTAACAGGGAATCAGCCCCAGCATTTT
CDR3: CAISLTGNQPQHF

V: TRBV27
length: 15
J: TRBJ2-4
D: TRBD1
size: few
DNA: TGTGCCAGCAGTGGGCACCAGGGGGCGCTTGACATTCAGTACTTC
CDR3: CASSGHQGALDIQYF

V: TRBV2
length: 14
J: TRBJ2-2
D: TRBD1
size: many
DNA: TGTGCCAGCAGCGGGACAGAGAACACCGGGGAGCTGTTTTTT
CDR3: CASSGTENTGELFF

V: TRBV3-1
length: 15
J: TRBJ2-1
D: TRBD2
size: many
DNA: TGTGCCAGCAGCCAGACTAGCGGGAGAGGGAATGAGCAGTTCTTC
CDR3: CASSQTSGRGNEQFF

V: TRBV4-1
length: 13
J: TRBJ1-1
D: -
size: many
DNA: TGCGCCAGCAGCCACCGGGGGAACACTGAAGCTTTCTTT
CDR3: CASSHRGNTEAFF

V: TRBV7-6
length: 15
J: TRBJ2-1
D: -
size: -
DNA: TGTGCCAGCAGCTTAGCGCACGGGACGGTCTATGAGCAGTTCTTC
CDR3: CASSLAHGTVYEQFF

V: TRBV6-2/TRBV6-3
length: 16
J: TRBJ2-7
D: -
size: few
DNA: TGTGCCAGCAGTCTCCGAGGATTCAGGGACTCCTACGAGCAGTACTTC
CDR3: CASSLRGFRDSYEQYF

V: TRBV5-1
length: 15
J: TRBJ2-4
D: -
size: few
DNA: TGCGCCAGCAGCTTGGGACGGAGGGGTAAAAACATTCAGTACTTC
CDR3: CASSLGRRGKNIQYF

V: TRBV6-2/TRBV6-3
length: 15
J: TRBJ2-7
D: TRBD1
size: -
DNA: TGTGCCAGCAGAAACCCGGGACAGGGGACCTACGAGCAGTACTTC
CDR3: CASRNPGQGTYEQYF

V: TRBV9
length: 15
J: TRBJ2-7
D: TRBD1
size: few
DNA: TGTGCCAGCAGCGTAGGGGGGCAGGGGGTCTACGAGCAGTACTTC
CDR3: CASSVGGQGVYEQYF

V: TRBV11-2
length: 16
J: TRBJ2-2
D: -
size: -
DNA: TGTGCCAGCAGCTTAGATCTCCCGGAAATCACCGGGGAGCTGTTTTTT
CDR3: CASSLDLPEITGELFF

V: TRBV9
length: 15
J: TRBJ2-3
D: TRBD2
size: -
DNA: TGTGCCAGCAGCGTAGCTCCCGGGGGGGGAGATACGCAGTATTTT
CDR3: CASSVAPGGGDTQYF

V: TRBV6-5
length: 16
J: TRBJ2-3
D: -
size: many
DNA: TGTGCCAGCAGTTACGTCGGGACTGCTCAGGCAGATACGCAGTATTTT
CDR3: CASSYVGTAQADTQYF

V: TRBV6-2/TRBV6-3
length: 15
J: TRBJ2-7
D: TRBD2
size: many
DNA: TGTGCCAGCAGTTACTCGCCTAGCGGGCCCTACGAGCAGTACTTC
CDR3: CASSYSPSGPYEQYF

V: TRBV20-1
length: 15
J: TRBJ2-2
D: -
size: many
DNA: TGCAGTGCTGCCACAGGGTACGGAGTAACCGGGGAGCTGTTTTTT
CDR3: CSAATGYGVTGELFF

V: TRBV28
length: 16
J: TRBJ1-5
D: TRBD1
size: many
DNA: TGTGCCAGCAGTAACGGAAGACAGGGGCTAGGTCAGCCCCAGCATTTT
CDR3: CASSNGRQGLGQPQHF

V: TRBV29-1
length: 12
J: TRBJ2-3
D: -
size: -
DNA: TGCAGCGTCACAGGGTTTACAGATACGCAGTATTTT
CDR3: CSVTGFTDTQYF

V: TRBV2
length: 11
J: TRBJ2-1
D: -
size: many
DNA: TGTGCCAGCAGTGCTCACAATGAGCAGTTCTTC
CDR3: CASSAHNEQFF

V: TRBV6-5
length: 15
J: TRBJ1-5
D: -
size: few
DNA: TGTGCCAGCAGTTACTCCAGGGCTCCGGGTCAGCCCCAGCATTTT
CDR3: CASSYSRAPGQPQHF

V: TRBV7-2
length: 15
J: TRBJ2-7
D: TRBD2
size: many
DNA: TGTGCCAGCAGCCGGCAGACTAGCGGGAGTTACGAGCAGTACTTC
CDR3: CASSRQTSGSYEQYF

V: TRBV6-2/TRBV6-3
length: 15
J: TRBJ1-5
D: -
size: many
DNA: TGTGCCAGCAGTTACAGCAGCGACAGGAATCAGCCCCAGCATTTT
CDR3: CASSYSSDRNQPQHF

V: TRBV28
length: 12
J: TRBJ1-1
D: -
size: many
DNA: TGTGCCAGCAGTTTAAAAGGATATCAGGCTTTCTTT
CDR3: CASSLKGYQAFF

V: TRBV12-3/TRBV12-4
length: 15
J: TRBJ2-7
D: TRBD2
size: many
DNA: TGTGCCAGCAGTTTAGCGGCGGGAGGGACCTACGAGCAGTACTTC
CDR3: CASSLAAGGTYEQYF

V: TRBV3-1
length: 15
J: TRBJ2-1
D: -
size: many
DNA: TGTGCCAGCAGCCAGGGACTTCGCGGGTACAATGAGCAGTTCTTC
CDR3: CASSQGLRGYNEQFF

V: TRBV12-3/TRBV12-4
length: 14
J: TRBJ1-1
D: -
size: many
DNA: TGTGCCAGCATTGGGATACCTCAAGATCCTGAAGCTTTCTTT
CDR3: CASIGIPQDPEAFF

V: TRBV20-1
length: 13
J: TRBJ1-1
D: -
size: few
DNA: TGCAGTGCCATTCGGGACCTTAACACTGAAGCTTTCTTT
CDR3: CSAIRDLNTEAFF

V: TRBV7-2
length: 16
J: TRBJ1-5
D: -
size: many
DNA: TGTGCCAGCAGCCCAACCGGGACACTGTGGTCTCAGCCCCAGCATTTT
CDR3: CASSPTGTLWSQPQHF

V: TRBV30
length: 15
J: TRBJ2-3
D: -
size: -
DNA: TGTGCCTGGAGGAGTCAGGGAGGTGGGACAGATACGCAGTATTTT
CDR3: CAWRSQGGGTDTQYF

V: TRBV13
length: 16
J: TRBJ2-1
D: -
size: -
DNA: TGTGCCAGCAGCCGGCACACAGGGTCCTCCTACAATGAGCAGTTCTTC
CDR3: CASSRHTGSSYNEQFF

V: TRBV6-1
length: 13
J: TRBJ2-1
D: -
size: many
DNA: TGTGCCAGCCGGGCACCGGGCCCCAATGAGCAGTTCTTC
CDR3: CASRAPGPNEQFF

V: TRBV3-1
length: 13
J: TRBJ1-2
D: -
size: few
DNA: TGTGCCAGCAGCCATGGCGCCAACTATGGCTACACCTTC
CDR3: CASSHGANYGYTF

V: TRBV3-1
length: 15
J: TRBJ1-3
D: -
size: few
DNA: TGTGCCAGCAGCCTGACCATCGTCTCTGGAAACACCATATATTTT
CDR3: CASSLTIVSGNTIYF

V: TRBV2
length: 14
J: TRBJ1-1
D: TRBD1
size: many
DNA: TGTGCCAGCAGGTTCCAGGGGGGGTTCACTGAAGCTTTCTTT
CDR3: CASRFQGGFTEAFF